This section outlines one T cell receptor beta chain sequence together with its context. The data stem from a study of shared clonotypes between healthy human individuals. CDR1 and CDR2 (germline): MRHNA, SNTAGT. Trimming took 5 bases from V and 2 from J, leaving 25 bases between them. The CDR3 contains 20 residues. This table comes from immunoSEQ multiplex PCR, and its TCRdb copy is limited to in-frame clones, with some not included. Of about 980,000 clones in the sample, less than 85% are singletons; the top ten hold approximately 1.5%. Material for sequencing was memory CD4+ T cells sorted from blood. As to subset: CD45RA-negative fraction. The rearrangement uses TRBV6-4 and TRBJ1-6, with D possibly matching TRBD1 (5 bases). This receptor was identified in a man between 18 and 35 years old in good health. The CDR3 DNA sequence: TGTGCCAGCAGTCCCACGCCATCTCGAGGGGCAAGAACCTATAATTCACCCCTCCACTTT. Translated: CASSPTPSRGARTYNSPLHF.